Below are 11 T cell receptor beta chains sequenced from a single sample in a study of shared clonotypes between healthy human individuals. CD45RO-negative CD8 cells positively selected for CCR7 made up the naive population, which excluded terminally differentiated effector memory CD45RA+ cells. Sequenced by immunoSEQ multiplex PCR; TCRdb stores in-frame clones only, minus some. The sample holds under 2,000,000 clones; just under 95% are singletons and the top ten take less than 1.5%. Sequencing used naive CD8+ T cells sorted from blood. The receptors derive from a man aged 18 to 30 in good health.

The chain is built from TRBV5-6 and TRBJ1-2, with a tentative D call TRBD1 (5 bases). CDR1 is SGHDT, CDR2 YYEEEE, per germline. V was shortened by 3 bases and J by 10 bases, with 19 bases between the two germline ends. CDR3 size: 14 residues. The CDR3 DNA reads TGTGCCAGCAGCTGGGGGTCCCCGGGAACTCACTACACCTTC. Its protein is CASSWGSPGTHYTF.

This clone was counted a single time. The chain uses TRBV5-1 and TRBJ2-7; 11 bases align to TRBD1. The CDR3 extends over 14 amino acids. V dropped 5 bases and J dropped 5; count of bases not matched to a gene: 6. Germline V CDR1 and CDR2: SGHRS, YFSETQ. The DNA for the CDR3 is TGCGCCAGCAGAACCGGGACAGGGGGTAACGAGCAGTACTTC. Residues: CASRTGTGGNEQYF.

Comment on this clone: Other DNA sequences in this specimen translate into the identical CDR3. J is TRBJ2-7 and V is TRBV30; weak D call: TRBD1 (6 bases). The CDR3 runs 12 residues. CDR1 is GTSNPN and CDR2 is SVGIG in the germline V gene (reference sequence). Between the trimmed V and J ends, which lost 4 bases and 0 bases, there was a span of 7 bases. The CDR3 sequence: CAWTDSSYEQYF. In nucleotides, the CDR3 is TGTGCCTGGACGGACAGCTCCTACGAGCAGTACTTC.

The chain joins TRBV4-1 to TRBJ2-7; D tentatively reads TRBD1 or TRBD2 (5 bases each). The ends were cut back, 0 bases at V and 5 bases at J, with 17 bases in the middle. In germline, CDR1 is MGHRA, CDR2 YSYEKL. The CDR3 consists of 16 residues. The CDR3 region is CASSQDGALRGHEQYF. In DNA, the CDR3 is TGCGCCAGCAGCCAAGATGGGGCACTCCGGGGCCACGAGCAGTACTTC.

The chain carries TRBV6-5 and TRBJ2-1; 7 bases match TRBD2. J lost 5 bases, V lost 5 bases, and 9 bases had no gene match. Germline V CDR1 and CDR2: MNHEY, SVGAGI. CDR3 length equals 15 residues. This CDR3 reads CASSAPSGFHNEQFF. The DNA of the CDR3 is TGTGCCAGCAGTGCGCCTAGCGGTTTTCACAATGAGCAGTTCTTC.

This chain uses TRBV4-3 with TRBJ2-7; D could derive from TRBD1 or TRBD2 (6 bases each). V lost 0 bases and J 2 bases, leaving 14 bases between the germline ends. This CDR3 comprises 16 residues. Germline V gene data show CDR1 as LGHNA and CDR2 as YSLEER. The CDR3 loop is CASSQDGGLDTYEQYF. Written as DNA, the CDR3 is TGCGCCAGCAGCCAAGACGGGGGCCTAGACACCTACGAGCAGTACTTC.

The chain joins TRBV9 to TRBJ2-3, with a weak D call TRBD2 (5 bases). Trimming left V 0 bases short and J 2 bases short, with 10 bases between. The CDR3 length is 15 residues. The germline V gene has CDR1 SGDLS and CDR2 YYNGEE. CDR3 loop: CASSVGTFDTDTQYF. The CDR3 DNA follows: TGTGCCAGCAGCGTAGGGACTTTCGACACAGATACGCAGTATTTT.

The J gene is TRBJ1-2, the V gene TRBV15; 12 nucleotides agree with TRBD1. V shed 0 bases, J shed 6 bases, and the junction held 14 bases outside the gene matches. The CDR3 is made up of 19 amino acids. CDR1 is LNHNV, CDR2 YYDKDF, per germline (reference sequence). This chain's CDR3 is CATSRDGGTGGPILDGYTF. The CDR3 region has the DNA TGTGCCACCAGCAGAGATGGGGGGACAGGGGGCCCGATACTGGATGGCTACACCTTC.

The chain combines TRBV28 with TRBJ2-7; TRBD1 agrees at 8 bases. This CDR3 region has 14 residues. CDR1 and CDR2 from the germline V gene are MDHEN and SYDVKM. The junction had 7 bases not matched to a gene; V was cut back by 4 bases and J by 5 bases. This chain's CDR3 is CASSSRDRNDEQYF. The CDR3 nucleotides are TGTGCCAGCAGTTCCCGGGACAGGAACGACGAGCAGTACTTC.

This clone was seen only once. The J gene is TRBJ2-7, the V gene TRBV6-5; 9 nucleotides agree with TRBD1. The CDR3 consists of 12 residues. The V gene's germline CDR1 is MNHEY and CDR2 SVGAGI. With V trimmed by 10 bases and J by 5 bases, 6 bases remained unmatched. CDR3 region: CATHRGPHEQYF. CDR3 coding DNA: TGTGCCACCCACAGGGGGCCCCACGAGCAGTACTTC.

The chain employs TRBV27 and TRBJ1-5; D gene unclear. Trimming removed 6 bases from V and 5 bases from J, with 14 bases in between. The CDR3 runs 14 residues. The germline CDR1 and CDR2 sequences are MNHEY and SMNVEV (reference sequence). This chain's CDR3 is CASSPFQVDQPQHF. CDR3 DNA: TGTGCCAGCAGCCCCTTTCAGGTCGATCAGCCCCAGCATTTT.